This TCR beta chain was captured in a study of T cells in localized non-small cell lung cancer. Profiling relied on immunoSEQ multiplex PCR, and the TCRdb table lists in-frame clones only, not all of them. The data contain tens of thousands of clones, around 93% of them singletons. On this clone: Its matching antigen is unknown.

Study-wide findings and caveats: Because only a single region of the tumor was sequenced, heterogeneity remains possible.

In germline, CDR1 is GTSNPN, CDR2 SVGIG (reference sequence). Trimming pared 1 base from V and 2 bases from J, leaving 6 bases between. The CDR3 is 13 amino acids. V gene TRBV30 combines with J gene TRBJ1-5; no clear D. The origin of this receptor is a woman aged 40-75 years with stage III lung adenocarcinoma. The sample was peripheral blood mononuclear cells, taken before any cancer treatment. CDR3 region: CAWSGEGNQPQHF. The CDR3 nucleotides are TGTGCCTGGAGTGGAGAGGGCAATCAGCCCCAGCATTTT.